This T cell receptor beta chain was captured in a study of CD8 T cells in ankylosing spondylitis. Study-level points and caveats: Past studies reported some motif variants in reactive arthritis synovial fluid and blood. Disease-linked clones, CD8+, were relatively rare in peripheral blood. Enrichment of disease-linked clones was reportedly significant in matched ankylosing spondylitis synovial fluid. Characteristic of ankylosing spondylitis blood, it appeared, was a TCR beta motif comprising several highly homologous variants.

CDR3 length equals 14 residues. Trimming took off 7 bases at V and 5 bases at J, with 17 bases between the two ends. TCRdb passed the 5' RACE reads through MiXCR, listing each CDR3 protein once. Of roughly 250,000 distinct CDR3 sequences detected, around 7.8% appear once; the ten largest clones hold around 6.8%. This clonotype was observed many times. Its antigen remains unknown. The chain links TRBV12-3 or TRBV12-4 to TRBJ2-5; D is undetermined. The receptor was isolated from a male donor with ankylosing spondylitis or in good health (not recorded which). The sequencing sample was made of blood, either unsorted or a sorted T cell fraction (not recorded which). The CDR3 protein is CASILGPLGETQYF. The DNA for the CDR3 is TGTGCCAGCATCCTCGGGCCTCTTGGGGAGACCCAGTACTTC.